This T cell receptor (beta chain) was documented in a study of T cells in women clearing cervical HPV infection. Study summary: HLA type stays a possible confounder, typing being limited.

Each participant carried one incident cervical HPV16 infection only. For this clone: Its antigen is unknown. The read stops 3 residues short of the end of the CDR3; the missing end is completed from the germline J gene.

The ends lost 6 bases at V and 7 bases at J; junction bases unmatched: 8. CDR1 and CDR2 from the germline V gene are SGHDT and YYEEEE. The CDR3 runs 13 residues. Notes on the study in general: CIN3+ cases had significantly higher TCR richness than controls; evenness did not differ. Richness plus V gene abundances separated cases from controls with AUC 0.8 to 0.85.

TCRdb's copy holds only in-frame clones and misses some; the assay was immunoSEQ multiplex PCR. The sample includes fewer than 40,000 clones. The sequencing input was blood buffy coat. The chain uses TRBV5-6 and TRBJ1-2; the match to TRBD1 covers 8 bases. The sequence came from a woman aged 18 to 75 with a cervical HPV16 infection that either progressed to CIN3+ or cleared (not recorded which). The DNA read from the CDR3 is TGTGCCAGCAACCGACAGGGGATGGGTGGC. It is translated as CASNRQGMGG. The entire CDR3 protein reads CASNRQGMGGYTF.